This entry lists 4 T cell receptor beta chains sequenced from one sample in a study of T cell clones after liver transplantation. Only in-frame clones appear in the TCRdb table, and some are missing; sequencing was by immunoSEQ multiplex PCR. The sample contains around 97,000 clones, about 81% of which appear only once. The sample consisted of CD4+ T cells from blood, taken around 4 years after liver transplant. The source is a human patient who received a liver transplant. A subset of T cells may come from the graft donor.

CDR3 DNA: TGTGCCAGCAGCCCGAGAGGGGTCCAAAACATTCAGTACTTC. This codes for CASSPRGVQNIQYF. This chain links TRBV6-5 with TRBJ2-4, with D perhaps given as TRBD1 or TRBD2 (5 bases each). From germline, CDR1 is MNHEY and CDR2 SVGAGI. The germline V and J ends were trimmed by 6 bases and 5 bases, with 14 bases remaining between them. This CDR3 is built from 14 residues.

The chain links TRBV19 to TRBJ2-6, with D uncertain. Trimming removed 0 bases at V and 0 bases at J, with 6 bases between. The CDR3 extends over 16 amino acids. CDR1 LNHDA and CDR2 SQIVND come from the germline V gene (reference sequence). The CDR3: CASSIDSSSGANVLTF. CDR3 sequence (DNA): TGTGCCAGTAGTATAGATAGCAGCTCTGGGGCCAACGTCCTGACTTTC.

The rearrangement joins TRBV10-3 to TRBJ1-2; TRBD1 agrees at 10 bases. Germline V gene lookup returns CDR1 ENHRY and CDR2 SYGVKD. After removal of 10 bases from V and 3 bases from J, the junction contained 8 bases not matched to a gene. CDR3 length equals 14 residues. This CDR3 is CATRQGALDYGYTF. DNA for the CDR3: TGTGCCACGAGACAGGGGGCATTAGACTATGGCTACACCTTC.

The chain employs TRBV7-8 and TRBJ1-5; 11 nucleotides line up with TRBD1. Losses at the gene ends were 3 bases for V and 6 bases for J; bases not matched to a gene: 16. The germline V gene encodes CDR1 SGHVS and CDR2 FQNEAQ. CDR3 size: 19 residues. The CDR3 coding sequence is TGTGCCAGCAGCTTCCGGGCCCCGTCTCGGGACAGGGGGTCTCAGCCCCAGCATTTT. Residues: CASSFRAPSRDRGSQPQHF.